This T cell receptor beta chain was profiled in a study of blood T cell repertoires in COVID-19. The wider study: Samples taken during acute and convalescent COVID-19 were collected in the United States, Italy and Spain. In each case, the material was cDNA or gDNA derived from T cells, B-cell-depleted T cells, or PBMCs.

Source study methods: Reference gene primer amplification yielded estimated nucleated cell counts. The protocol was immunoSEQ multiplex PCR, while the TCRdb copy is restricted to in-frame clones and leaves out a portion. For V, J and clone size, that table is used; D and trimming come from the DNA. The repertoire holds a few hundred thousand clones, with around four fifths as singletons. The CDR3 has 16 amino acids. The V gene end was trimmed by 4 bases and the J gene end by 5 bases; junction bases not matched to a gene: 10. Germline values: CDR1 SEHNR, CDR2 FQNEAQ (reference sequence). The sequenced material came from peripheral blood. This rearrangement joins TRBV7-9 to TRBJ2-1; 8 nucleotides match TRBD1. The sequence came from a woman aged 55-75 years who had recovered from COVID-19. The CDR3 protein is CASSWGTGFENNEQFF. CDR3 nucleotides: TGTGCCAGCAGCTGGGGGACAGGCTTTGAGAACAATGAGCAGTTCTTC. Variable domain in full (rest from reference TRBV7-9 and TRBJ2-1): DTGVSQNPRHKITKRGQNVTFRCDPISEHNRLYWYRQTLGQGPEFLTYFQNEAQLEKSRLLSDRFSAERPKGSFSTLEIQRTEQGDSAMYLCASSWGTGFENNEQFFGPGTRLTVL.